Listed below are T cell receptor beta chains from one sample, sequenced in a study of shared clonotypes between healthy human individuals. Assay: immunoSEQ multiplex PCR; the TCRdb copy retains only in-frame clones and omits some. The sample includes more than 2 million clones, roughly 95% of them seen just once. Specimen: naive CD4+ T cells sorted from blood. The receptors originated from a man aged 18 to 30 in good health. The CDR3 runs from the conserved cysteine through the conserved F or W. D genes are given only for firm matches. Size tells how often a clone was seen (once, few, many) or the class of an expanded clone, and some rows leave it out.

abundance: NA
d_gene: TRBD1
v_gene: TRBV4-3
j_gene: TRBJ1-1
CDR3aa: CASSRDRGTEAFF
CDR3nt: TGCGCCAGCAGCCGGGACAGGGGGACTGAAGCTTTCTTT

abundance: NA
d_gene: TRBD1
v_gene: TRBV2
j_gene: TRBJ2-3
CDR3aa: CASSERGLSPTDTQYF
CDR3nt: TGTGCCAGCAGTGAAAGGGGGCTTAGCCCCACAGATACGCAGTATTTT

abundance: NA
d_gene: NA
v_gene: TRBV5-5
j_gene: TRBJ2-5
CDR3aa: CASRPRVGSQETQYF
CDR3nt: TGTGCCAGCAGGCCGCGGGTTGGAAGTCAAGAGACCCAGTACTTC

abundance: NA
d_gene: TRBD1
v_gene: TRBV19
j_gene: TRBJ1-4
CDR3aa: CASAAGQGGKLFF
CDR3nt: TGTGCCAGCGCAGCGGGACAGGGCGGAAAACTGTTTTTT

abundance: NA
d_gene: TRBD2
v_gene: TRBV7-9
j_gene: TRBJ2-3
CDR3aa: CASSYEREGRTDTQYF
CDR3nt: TGTGCCAGCAGCTACGAGCGGGAGGGCCGCACAGATACGCAGTATTTT

abundance: NA
d_gene: TRBD2
v_gene: TRBV20-1
j_gene: TRBJ2-3
CDR3aa: CTLAAGTQYF
CDR3nt: TGCACTCTAGCGGCGGGTACGCAGTATTTT

abundance: NA
d_gene: NA
v_gene: TRBV29-1
j_gene: TRBJ1-1
CDR3aa: CSVEDQGRINTEAFF
CDR3nt: TGCAGCGTTGAAGATCAGGGCAGAATCAACACTGAAGCTTTCTTT

abundance: NA
d_gene: NA
v_gene: TRBV18
j_gene: TRBJ2-2
CDR3aa: CASSPPGERNTGELFF
CDR3nt: TGTGCCAGCTCACCACCCGGCGAGCGGAACACCGGGGAGCTGTTTTTT

abundance: once
d_gene: NA
v_gene: TRBV11-2
j_gene: TRBJ1-1
CDR3aa: CASSLGRGVWSEAFF
CDR3nt: TGTGCCAGCAGCTTAGGCCGGGGAGTGTGGTCTGAAGCTTTCTTT

abundance: NA
d_gene: NA
v_gene: TRBV18
j_gene: TRBJ1-2
CDR3aa: CASSPGTTNYGYTF
CDR3nt: TGTGCCAGCTCACCAGGGACAACTAACTATGGCTACACCTTC

abundance: NA
d_gene: NA
v_gene: TRBV27
j_gene: TRBJ2-3
CDR3aa: CASSSVTDTQYF
CDR3nt: TGTGCCAGCAGTTCCGTCACAGATACGCAGTATTTT

abundance: NA
d_gene: NA
v_gene: TRBV30
j_gene: TRBJ2-7
CDR3aa: CAWSTGRNYEQYF
CDR3nt: TGTGCCTGGAGTACGGGACGGAACTACGAGCAGTACTTC

abundance: NA
d_gene: NA
v_gene: TRBV7-6
j_gene: TRBJ1-4
CDR3aa: CASSLSAQLEKLFF
CDR3nt: TGTGCCAGCAGCCTCTCGGCCCAGCTTGAAAAACTGTTTTTT

abundance: NA
d_gene: TRBD2
v_gene: TRBV28
j_gene: TRBJ2-1
CDR3aa: CATRLAGPNEQFF
CDR3nt: TGTGCCACACGACTAGCGGGTCCCAATGAGCAGTTCTTC

abundance: NA
d_gene: NA
v_gene: TRBV7-2
j_gene: TRBJ2-5
CDR3aa: CASSLTRVQETQYF
CDR3nt: TGTGCCAGCAGCTTAACACGGGTCCAAGAGACCCAGTACTTC

abundance: NA
d_gene: NA
v_gene: TRBV10-3
j_gene: TRBJ1-3
CDR3aa: CAISEFPKGISGNTIYF
CDR3nt: TGTGCCATCAGTGAATTCCCAAAAGGAATCTCTGGAAACACCATATATTTT

abundance: once
d_gene: TRBD2
v_gene: TRBV7-2
j_gene: TRBJ2-3
CDR3aa: CASSLGLAGAEYF
CDR3nt: TGTGCCAGCAGCTTAGGGCTAGCGGGAGCGGAGTATTTT

abundance: NA
d_gene: NA
v_gene: TRBV29-1
j_gene: TRBJ2-3
CDR3aa: CSVGYGASTDTQYF
CDR3nt: TGCAGCGTCGGATATGGGGCTAGCACAGATACGCAGTATTTT

abundance: NA
d_gene: NA
v_gene: TRBV7-8
j_gene: TRBJ1-4
CDR3aa: CASSLFPRGDEKLFF
CDR3nt: TGTGCCAGCAGCTTATTCCCCCGAGGGGATGAAAAACTGTTTTTT

abundance: NA
d_gene: NA
v_gene: TRBV18
j_gene: TRBJ1-5
CDR3aa: CASSPPQRGPQHF
CDR3nt: TGTGCCAGCTCACCACCCCAAAGGGGGCCCCAGCATTTT

abundance: NA
d_gene: TRBD2
v_gene: TRBV4-3
j_gene: TRBJ2-1
CDR3aa: CASSQELAGANNEQFF
CDR3nt: TGCGCCAGCAGCCAAGAACTAGCGGGGGCAAACAATGAGCAGTTCTTC

abundance: NA
d_gene: TRBD1
v_gene: TRBV10-3
j_gene: TRBJ2-5
CDR3aa: CATRGTGEKETQYF
CDR3nt: TGTGCCACAAGGGGGACAGGGGAAAAAGAGACCCAGTACTTC

abundance: NA
d_gene: NA
v_gene: TRBV6-1
j_gene: TRBJ1-1
CDR3aa: CASSELRTARVAFF
CDR3nt: TGTGCCAGCAGTGAACTACGTACGGCCCGGGTAGCTTTCTTT

abundance: NA
d_gene: NA
v_gene: TRBV19
j_gene: TRBJ1-2
CDR3aa: CASSIDGRVYGYTF
CDR3nt: TGTGCCAGTAGTATAGATGGGAGGGTGTATGGCTACACCTTC

abundance: NA
d_gene: TRBD1
v_gene: TRBV5-5
j_gene: TRBJ2-7
CDR3aa: CASSLGQGITYEQYF
CDR3nt: TGTGCCAGCAGCTTGGGACAGGGAATAACCTACGAGCAGTACTTC

abundance: NA
d_gene: NA
v_gene: TRBV18
j_gene: TRBJ1-2
CDR3aa: CASSPSVGGYGYTF
CDR3nt: TGTGCCAGCTCACCATCGGTAGGGGGCTATGGCTACACCTTC

abundance: NA
d_gene: NA
v_gene: TRBV11-2
j_gene: TRBJ1-2
CDR3aa: CASSQRDYGYTF
CDR3nt: TGTGCCAGCAGCCAGAGGGACTATGGCTACACCTTC

abundance: NA
d_gene: NA
v_gene: TRBV10-3
j_gene: TRBJ2-7
CDR3aa: CAISEELSYEQYF
CDR3nt: TGTGCCATCAGTGAGGAGCTATCCTACGAGCAGTACTTC

abundance: NA
d_gene: TRBD1
v_gene: TRBV28
j_gene: TRBJ1-4
CDR3aa: CASSNPTGANEKLFF
CDR3nt: TGTGCCAGCAGTAACCCGACAGGGGCTAATGAAAAACTGTTTTTT

abundance: NA
d_gene: NA
v_gene: TRBV7-2
j_gene: TRBJ2-2
CDR3aa: CASSLFLGTGELFF
CDR3nt: TGTGCCAGCAGCTTATTTCTGGGGACCGGGGAGCTGTTTTTT

abundance: NA
d_gene: NA
v_gene: TRBV11-2
j_gene: TRBJ1-2
CDR3aa: CASSLVFYGYTF
CDR3nt: TGTGCCAGCAGCTTAGTTTTTTATGGCTACACCTTC

abundance: NA
d_gene: NA
v_gene: TRBV2
j_gene: TRBJ2-2
CDR3aa: CASSAVGVNTGELFF
CDR3nt: TGTGCCAGCAGCGCAGTGGGGGTTAACACCGGGGAGCTGTTTTTT

abundance: NA
d_gene: TRBD2
v_gene: TRBV6-1
j_gene: TRBJ2-3
CDR3aa: CASSENLLAGVGTDTQYF
CDR3nt: TGTGCCAGCAGCGAAAACCTTCTAGCGGGGGTAGGAACAGATACGCAGTATTTT

abundance: NA
d_gene: TRBD2
v_gene: TRBV10-2
j_gene: TRBJ2-1
CDR3aa: CASSEGTSGGHNEQFF
CDR3nt: TGCGCCAGCAGTGAGGGGACTAGCGGGGGCCACAATGAGCAGTTCTTC

abundance: once
d_gene: TRBD1
v_gene: TRBV5-8
j_gene: TRBJ2-7
CDR3aa: CASSRQGPYEQYF
CDR3nt: TGTGCCAGCAGCAGACAGGGGCCGTACGAGCAGTACTTC

abundance: NA
d_gene: NA
v_gene: TRBV9
j_gene: TRBJ2-7
CDR3aa: CASSVDARGYEQYF
CDR3nt: TGTGCCAGCAGCGTAGACGCCAGGGGCTACGAGCAGTACTTC

abundance: few
d_gene: TRBD2
v_gene: TRBV18
j_gene: TRBJ2-3
CDR3aa: CASSPGLAGVDTQYF
CDR3nt: TGTGCCAGCTCACCGGGACTAGCGGGAGTGGATACGCAGTATTTT

abundance: NA
d_gene: TRBD2
v_gene: TRBV7-2
j_gene: TRBJ2-1
CDR3aa: CASSSPRGGRATGNEQFF
CDR3nt: TGTGCCAGCAGCTCCCCCCGGGGCGGGAGGGCCACGGGCAATGAGCAGTTCTTC

abundance: NA
d_gene: TRBD2
v_gene: TRBV9
j_gene: TRBJ2-3
CDR3aa: CASSVAGLAATDTQYF
CDR3nt: TGTGCCAGCAGCGTAGCTGGACTAGCGGCCACAGATACGCAGTATTTT

abundance: NA
d_gene: NA
v_gene: TRBV18
j_gene: TRBJ1-2
CDR3aa: CASSPLGSVIYGYTF
CDR3nt: TGTGCCAGCTCACCATTGGGATCTGTTATCTATGGCTACACCTTC

abundance: NA
d_gene: TRBD1
v_gene: TRBV6-5
j_gene: TRBJ1-1
CDR3aa: CASSRGQGVSKAFF
CDR3nt: TGTGCCAGCAGCAGGGGACAGGGGGTTTCCAAAGCTTTCTTT

abundance: NA
d_gene: TRBD1
v_gene: TRBV28
j_gene: TRBJ1-1
CDR3aa: CASSFGTGLGMNTEAFF
CDR3nt: TGTGCCAGCAGTTTCGGGACAGGGTTAGGAATGAACACTGAAGCTTTCTTT

abundance: NA
d_gene: NA
v_gene: TRBV30
j_gene: TRBJ2-7
CDR3aa: CAWSVLTAQVREQYF
CDR3nt: TGTGCCTGGAGTGTACTAACCGCGCAAGTAAGAGAGCAGTACTTC

abundance: NA
d_gene: TRBD1
v_gene: TRBV4-1
j_gene: TRBJ1-5
CDR3aa: CASSTRTGGNQPQHF
CDR3nt: TGCGCCAGCAGCACTCGGACAGGGGGTAATCAGCCCCAGCATTTT

abundance: NA
d_gene: TRBD1
v_gene: TRBV7-6
j_gene: TRBJ2-7
CDR3aa: CASSFNRGPNEQYF
CDR3nt: TGTGCCAGCAGCTTCAACAGGGGGCCGAACGAGCAGTACTTC

abundance: NA
d_gene: NA
v_gene: TRBV25-1
j_gene: TRBJ1-6
CDR3aa: CASSGGRESLHF
CDR3nt: TGTGCCAGCAGTGGGGGGCGTGAGTCCCTCCACTTT

abundance: NA
d_gene: NA
v_gene: TRBV28
j_gene: TRBJ1-2
CDR3aa: CASSLQSNYGYTF
CDR3nt: TGTGCCAGCAGCCTACAGAGCAACTATGGCTACACCTTC

abundance: NA
d_gene: TRBD1
v_gene: TRBV9
j_gene: TRBJ1-1
CDR3aa: CASSPGGQANTEAFF
CDR3nt: TGTGCCAGCAGCCCCGGGGGACAGGCGAACACTGAAGCTTTCTTT

abundance: NA
d_gene: NA
v_gene: TRBV5-1
j_gene: TRBJ2-5
CDR3aa: CASSLVGGQETQYF
CDR3nt: TGCGCCAGCAGCTTGGTCGGCGGGCAAGAGACCCAGTACTTC

abundance: NA
d_gene: NA
v_gene: TRBV9
j_gene: TRBJ2-3
CDR3aa: CASSGRHFSRGSSTDTQYF
CDR3nt: TGTGCCAGCAGCGGCCGCCACTTCTCTAGAGGCTCTAGCACAGATACGCAGTATTTT

abundance: NA
d_gene: NA
v_gene: TRBV5-4
j_gene: TRBJ1-5
CDR3aa: CASSLAARGYSNQPQHF
CDR3nt: TGTGCCAGCAGCTTGGCCGCGAGGGGTTATAGCAATCAGCCCCAGCATTTT

abundance: NA
d_gene: NA
v_gene: TRBV10-2
j_gene: TRBJ2-5
CDR3aa: CASRSSGVETQYF
CDR3nt: TGCGCCAGCAGGTCTTCGGGAGTAGAGACCCAGTACTTC

abundance: few
d_gene: NA
v_gene: TRBV9
j_gene: TRBJ2-7
CDR3aa: CASSVGQSSYEQYF
CDR3nt: TGTGCCAGCAGCGTAGGTCAGAGCTCCTACGAGCAGTACTTC

abundance: NA
d_gene: TRBD2
v_gene: TRBV5-4
j_gene: TRBJ2-7
CDR3aa: CASSLAGASGAYEQYF
CDR3nt: TGTGCCAGCAGCTTGGCCGGAGCTAGCGGGGCCTACGAGCAGTACTTC

abundance: few
d_gene: TRBD2
v_gene: TRBV14
j_gene: TRBJ2-1
CDR3aa: CASSRPGTRNEQFF
CDR3nt: TGTGCCAGCAGCCGACCCGGGACTAGGAATGAGCAGTTCTTC

abundance: NA
d_gene: NA
v_gene: TRBV30
j_gene: TRBJ2-1
CDR3aa: CAWKGGGNEQFF
CDR3nt: TGTGCCTGGAAGGGGGGAGGGAATGAGCAGTTCTTC

abundance: NA
d_gene: NA
v_gene: TRBV25-1
j_gene: TRBJ1-1
CDR3aa: CASSEVAWTEAFF
CDR3nt: TGTGCCAGCAGTGAAGTCGCTTGGACTGAAGCTTTCTTT

abundance: NA
d_gene: TRBD1
v_gene: TRBV18
j_gene: TRBJ1-2
CDR3aa: CASSPPAGGYGYTF
CDR3nt: TGTGCCAGCTCACCACCGGCAGGGGGCTATGGCTACACCTTC

abundance: NA
d_gene: TRBD2
v_gene: TRBV5-1
j_gene: TRBJ2-2
CDR3aa: CASSPRLAATNTGELFF
CDR3nt: TGCGCCAGCAGCCCGCGCCTAGCGGCCACGAACACCGGGGAGCTGTTTTTT